This T cell receptor beta chain was found in a study of yellow fever vaccine responses in identical twins. TCRdb used MiXCR to reprocess the RT-PCR reads, holding one entry per CDR3 protein. The table records under 7,500 distinct CDR3 sequences, 84% of them present only once. The CDR3 runs 12 residues. Trimming shortened V by 6 bases and J by 3 bases, and 10 bases separated the two germline ends. Germline CDR1 reads SQVTM; CDR2 reads ANQGSEA. The gene calls are TRBV29-1 and TRBJ2-3; tentatively, D is TRBD1 (5 bases). The material was T cells from blood (PBMCs), unsorted or a sorted subset (not recorded which), obtained before or after yellow fever vaccination (not recorded which). The clonotype originates from a woman younger than 30 who received the yellow fever vaccine. For the CDR3, the DNA is TGCAGCGTCGCGGACAAAACAGATACGCAGTATTTT. Its translation is CSVADKTDTQYF.